The clone carrying this T cell receptor (beta chain) was counted a few times. The data derive from a study of blood T cell repertoires in COVID-19. Study background: Material from acute and convalescent COVID-19 was sourced from the United States, Italy and Spain. PBMCs, B-cell-depleted T cells, or T cells provided the cDNA or gDNA that made up the material.

Trimming removed 3 bases at V and 9 bases at J, with 6 bases between. Germline V gene sequence: CDR1 DFQATT, CDR2 SNEGSKA (reference sequence). This CDR3 comprises 10 residues. Methods used by the authors: Using reference gene primer amplification, nucleated cell counts were estimated. TCRdb keeps only in-frame clones here, not all; method: immunoSEQ multiplex PCR. That table gives V, J and clone size, and the DNA gave D and trimming. The sample yields roughly 49,000 clones, 65% to 85% seen once. V and J are TRBV20-1 and TRBJ2-1; D unresolved. The sequence was collected from a man aged 50 to 59 with acute or convalescent COVID-19. Sequencing was performed on peripheral blood. CDR3 nucleotides: TGCAGTGCTAGTATGGCTGAGCAGTTCTTC. The encoded protein is CSASMAEQFF.